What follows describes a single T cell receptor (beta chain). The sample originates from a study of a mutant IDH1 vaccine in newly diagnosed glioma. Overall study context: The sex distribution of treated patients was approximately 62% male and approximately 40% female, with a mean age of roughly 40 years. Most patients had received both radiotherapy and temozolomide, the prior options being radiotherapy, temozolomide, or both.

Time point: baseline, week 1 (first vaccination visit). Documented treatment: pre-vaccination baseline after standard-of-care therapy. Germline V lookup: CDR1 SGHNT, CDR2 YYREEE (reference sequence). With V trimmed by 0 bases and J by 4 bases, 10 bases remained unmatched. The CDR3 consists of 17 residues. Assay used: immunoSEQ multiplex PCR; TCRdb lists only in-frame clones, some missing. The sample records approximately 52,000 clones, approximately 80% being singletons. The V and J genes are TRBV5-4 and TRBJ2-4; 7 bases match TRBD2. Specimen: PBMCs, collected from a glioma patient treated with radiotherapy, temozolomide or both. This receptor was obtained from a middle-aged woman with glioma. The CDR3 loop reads CASSLVLVGRGKNIQYF. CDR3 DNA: TGTGCCAGCAGCTTGGTTCTCGTGGGGCGGGGGAAAAACATTCAGTACTTC.